The 19 T cell receptor beta chains reported below all come from one sample, sequenced in a study of cytotoxic CD8 clonotypes in ibrutinib-treated CLL. Method: immunoSEQ multiplex PCR; TCRdb's copy keeps in-frame clones and lacks some. The repertoire holds about 300,000 clones, with roughly three quarters as singletons. The source was PBMCs, collected at disease progression, from a patient treated with ibrutinib. These TCRs come from a human donor with chronic lymphocytic leukemia.

The chain carries TRBV7-2 and TRBJ2-5; a possible D gene is TRBD2 (5 bases). In germline, CDR1 is SGHTA, CDR2 FQGNSA. This CDR3 region has 15 residues. Between the trimmed V and J ends, which lost 4 bases and 3 bases, there was a span of 15 bases. The CDR3 sequence: CASSSGLSGKETQYF. CDR3 nucleotides: TGTGCCAGCAGCTCCGGGCTGAGCGGCAAAGAGACCCAGTACTTC.

The chain is built from TRBV4-2 and TRBJ2-3; 12 bases fit TRBD2. V lost 0 bases and J lost 3; bases outside the gene matches: 7. Germline V CDR1 and CDR2: LGHNA, YNFKEQ. The CDR3 sequence is 18 residues long. The CDR3 DNA follows: TGTGCCAGCAGCCAAGAATCTAGCGGGGGGGCCGGGACAGATACGCAGTATTTT. Its translation: CASSQESSGGAGTDTQYF.

The gene calls are TRBV29-1 and TRBJ2-7; D might be TRBD1 or TRBD2, each matching 5 bases. With 6 bases removed from V and 4 bases from J, the gap between germline ends came to 16 bases. CDR1 and CDR2 (germline): SQVTM, ANQGSEA. The CDR3 totals 13 residues. CDR3 loop: CSVAGTSNYEQYF. CDR3 bases: TGCAGCGTCGCCGGGACCTCGAATTACGAGCAGTACTTC.

The chain employs TRBV15 and TRBJ2-7; D is unresolved. The CDR3 extends over 14 amino acids. Trimming removed 0 bases from V and 2 bases from J, with 8 bases in between. Germline CDR1 LNHNV, CDR2 YYDKDF (reference sequence). The CDR3 loop reads CATSRDWAAYEQYF. CDR3 DNA: TGTGCCACCAGCAGAGATTGGGCAGCCTACGAGCAGTACTTC.

Notes on this clone: Sequence at one end of the junction differs from germline and may be a read error. The chain combines TRBV29-1 with TRBJ1-4, with 7 nucleotides matching TRBD1. Per germline, CDR1 SQVTM and CDR2 ANQGSEA. The CDR3 spans 12 residues. This CDR3 is CSVERADRLRVF. The CDR3 region has the DNA TGCAGCGTTGAAAGGGCGGACAGGCTGCGAGTGTTT. Combining the CDR3 with reference TRBV29-1 and TRBJ1-4 gives the whole variable domain SAVISQKPSRDICQRGTSLTIQCQVDSQVTMMFWYRQQPGQSLTLIATANQGSEATYESGFVIDKFPISRPNLTFSTLTVSNMSPEDSSIYLCSVERADRLRVFGSGTQLSVL.

This chain joins TRBV9 and TRBJ2-2; D call uncertain. The CDR3 is 17 residues long. In germline, CDR1 is SGDLS, CDR2 YYNGEE. Trimming shortened V by 0 bases and J by 6 bases, and 18 bases separated the two germline ends. CDR3 coding DNA: TGTGCCAGCAGCGTAGTGGTAGGCTTAGCCTCCTCCGGGGAGCTGTTTTTT. Protein product: CASSVVVGLASSGELFF.

This chain connects TRBV29-1 to TRBJ1-4; D not resolved. The CDR3 is made up of 12 amino acids. The V end lost 4 bases, the J end lost 8 bases, and 11 bases lay between the germline ends. Germline CDR1 and CDR2: SQVTM and ANQGSEA. In nucleotides, the CDR3 is TGCAGCGTTGCGGGCAGAACGGAAAAACTGTTTTTT. Protein: CSVAGRTEKLFF.

This clone occurred a few times. The chain employs TRBV7-9 and TRBJ2-7, with 7 bases identical to TRBD1. The J segment lost 4 bases and the V segment lost 5 bases, leaving 5 bases of the junction unmatched. The CDR3 length is 13 residues. Germline V gives CDR1 SEHNR, CDR2 FQNEAQ (reference sequence). For the CDR3, the DNA is TGTGCCAGCAGCAAGACAGGGCGTTACGAGCAGTACTTC. Amino acid sequence: CASSKTGRYEQYF.

J is TRBJ1-4 and V is TRBV13, with D hard to call. The CDR3 runs 13 residues. Germline CDR1 and CDR2: PRHDT and FYEKMQ (reference sequence). Between the trimmed V and J ends, which lost 3 bases and 0 bases, there was a span of 2 bases. The CDR3 DNA sequence: TGTGCCAGCAGCTTCGCAACTAATGAAAAACTGTTTTTT. Translating it yields CASSFATNEKLFF.

This sequence joins TRBV18 and TRBJ2-1; no clear D gene. CDR1 and CDR2 (germline): KGHSH, LQKENI. V lost 1 base and J lost 6, with 10 bases in between. The length of the CDR3 is 14 residues. The CDR3 loop is CASSPRQLLNEQFF. The CDR3, as DNA: TGTGCCAGCTCACCACGGCAGCTCCTCAATGAGCAGTTCTTC.

This clone was detected ten times or more. V and J are TRBV27 and TRBJ1-6, with 9 bases matching TRBD1. The CDR3 spans 15 residues. V was clipped by 6 bases and J by 6 bases; unmatched bases: 6. Per germline, CDR1 MNHEY and CDR2 SMNVEV (reference sequence). The chain's CDR3 is CASSKDRGTNSPLHF. CDR3 in DNA: TGTGCCAGCAGCAAAGACAGGGGGACTAATTCACCCCTCCACTTT.

The chain is built from TRBV10-3 and TRBJ1-1; D is unresolved. This CDR3 contains 14 residues. Looked up from germline, CDR1 is ENHRY and CDR2 is SYGVKD. Between the trimmed V and J ends, which lost 3 bases and 0 bases, there was a span of 8 bases. CDR3 sequence: CAISDRVVNTEAFF. Written as DNA, the CDR3 is TGTGCCATCAGTGACCGGGTTGTGAACACTGAAGCTTTCTTT.

This CDR3 reads CASSLDIRAGIGAYEQYF. CDR3 in DNA: TGCGCCAGCAGCTTGGATATTAGGGCAGGGATTGGGGCTTACGAGCAGTACTTC. The chain has TRBV5-1 and TRBJ2-7, with D perhaps TRBD1 (5 bases). The CDR3 is made up of 18 amino acids. V lost 0 bases and J lost 4, with 23 bases in between. Looked up from germline, CDR1 is SGHRS and CDR2 is YFSETQ.

This sequence joins TRBV6-1 and TRBJ1-3, with D possibly being TRBD1 (6 bases). V shed 2 bases and J shed 8 bases, with 19 bases lying between them. Looked up from germline, CDR1 is MNHNS and CDR2 is SASEGT. The length of the CDR3 is 16 residues. In nucleotides, the CDR3 is TGTGCCAGCAGTGAAAGGGGGAGGGCGGCGCGAGACACCATATATTTT. It specifies CASSERGRAARDTIYF.

The CDR3 DNA is TGCGCCAGCAGCTTGTTGAGGGTTCGGGGCACTGAAGCTTTCTTT. It is translated as CASSLLRVRGTEAFF. The chain joins TRBV5-1 to TRBJ1-1; D uncertain. The germline V and J ends were trimmed by 1 base and 4 bases, with 14 bases remaining between them. The germline V gene has CDR1 SGHRS and CDR2 YFSETQ. The CDR3 has 15 residues.

This sequence joins TRBV14 and TRBJ1-1; D is uncertain. Trimming took 1 base from V and 2 from J, leaving 8 bases between them. Germline V CDR1 and CDR2: SGHDN, FVKESK. This CDR3 has 14 residues. CDR3 sequence: CASSQGAANTEAFF. The CDR3 nucleotides read TGTGCCAGCAGCCAAGGGGCCGCAAACACTGAAGCTTTCTTT.

V usage is TRBV19 and J usage is TRBJ1-3; weak D call: TRBD1 (5 bases). The CDR3 has 16 amino acids. Germline CDR1 reads LNHDA; CDR2 reads SQIVND (reference sequence). Trimming shortened V by 4 bases and J by 2 bases, and 15 bases separated the two germline ends. The CDR3 region is CASSKPGLAPGNTIYF. The CDR3 region has the DNA TGTGCCAGTAGTAAGCCGGGGCTGGCGCCTGGAAACACCATATATTTT.

V gene TRBV29-1 combines with J gene TRBJ2-3; TRBD2 might be the D (5 bases). The V and J ends lost 5 bases and 5 bases respectively, with 17 bases between them. This CDR3 comprises 14 residues. Germline V gene data show CDR1 as SQVTM and CDR2 as ANQGSEA. The CDR3 sequence: CSVRGEGNRDTQYF. The CDR3 DNA sequence: TGCAGCGTTCGCGGAGAGGGCAACCGAGATACGCAGTATTTT.

In this sample, this clone turned up a few times. V and J are TRBV29-1 and TRBJ2-3, with D unclear. CDR1 SQVTM and CDR2 ANQGSEA come from the germline V gene. Trimming left V 0 bases short and J 6 bases short, with 7 bases between. The CDR3 consists of 12 residues. The CDR3 loop is CSVEDPRDTQYF. CDR3 sequence (DNA): TGCAGCGTTGAAGATCCCCGGGATACGCAGTATTTT.